This is a list of T cell receptor beta chains from one sample in a study of T-cell memory formation after mild COVID-19. TCRdb reprocessed the 5' RACE reads via MiXCR and lists one record per CDR3 protein. The data show tens of thousands of distinct CDR3 sequences, more than 13% seen once. The material sequenced was PBMCs or a T cell subset sorted from them (not recorded which). These TCRs come from a man aged 18-30 years who had mild COVID-19 (a few samples of this study predate the infection). Cell type and time point are not known. The CDR3 runs from the conserved cysteine through the conserved F or W. The D gene is left open where the match is weak. Not all rows give a size; the values are once, few, many and, for expanded clones, a class.

v_gene	j_gene	abundance	d_gene	CDR3aa	CDR3nt
TRBV20-1	TRBJ2-7	few	TRBD1	CSARGGQGRPYEQYF	TGCAGTGCTAGAGGGGGACAGGGACGTCCCTACGAGCAGTACTTC
TRBV12-3/TRBV12-4	TRBJ2-1	-	TRBD2	CASSFVAGGLDYNEQFF	TGTGCCAGCAGTTTTGTGGCGGGGGGTCTAGATTACAATGAGCAGTTCTTC
TRBV5-1	TRBJ2-1	-	TRBD2	CASSPGLDNEQFF	TGCGCCAGCAGCCCGGGACTAGACAATGAGCAGTTCTTC
TRBV7-9	TRBJ2-3	-	-	CASSPTGTVTDTQYF	TGTGCCAGCAGCCCGACAGGAACGGTGACAGATACGCAGTATTTT
TRBV20-1	TRBJ2-3	few	-	CSARGGGAADTQYF	TGCAGTGCTAGGGGCGGGGGCGCCGCAGATACGCAGTATTTT
TRBV27	TRBJ2-1	few	-	CASSSRGGYNEQFF	TGTGCCAGCAGTTCCCGAGGCGGGTACAATGAGCAGTTCTTC
TRBV21-1	TRBJ1-5	-	-	CASSSREGRARQPQHF	TGTGCCAGCAGCTCCCGTGAGGGCAGGGCCAGACAGCCCCAGCATTTT
TRBV4-1	TRBJ2-5	-	TRBD2	CASSHGRGYPQETQYF	TGCGCCAGCAGCCACGGGCGGGGGTACCCCCAAGAGACCCAGTACTTC
TRBV12-3/TRBV12-4	TRBJ2-7	few	TRBD1	CASRGQDYEQYF	TGTGCCAGCCGTGGACAGGACTACGAGCAGTACTTC
TRBV5-5	TRBJ1-1	many	-	CASSLGPPGGTEAFF	TGTGCCAGCAGCTTAGGGCCCCCCGGGGGCACTGAAGCTTTCTTT
TRBV27	TRBJ2-1	-	-	CASSPLLGGRFDEQFF	TGTGCCAGCAGTCCCCTCCTCGGGGGGCGCTTCGATGAGCAGTTCTTC
TRBV9	TRBJ2-2	-	-	CASSVGGSGTGELFF	TGTGCCAGCAGCGTAGGAGGGAGTGGCACCGGGGAGCTGTTTTTT
TRBV27	TRBJ2-1	many	TRBD1	CASSLNWDRNNEQFF	TGTGCCAGCAGTTTAAATTGGGACAGAAACAATGAGCAGTTCTTC
TRBV9	TRBJ1-1	few	-	CASSVRGQSEAFF	TGTGCCAGCAGCGTACGCGGACAGTCTGAAGCTTTCTTT
TRBV20-1	TRBJ2-3	-	-	CSANSPGTKWGPTDTQYF	TGCAGTGCTAATAGCCCAGGCACCAAATGGGGGCCCACAGATACGCAGTATTTT
TRBV30	TRBJ1-1	once	-	CAWRALGLNTEAFF	TGTGCCTGGAGGGCCTTGGGTTTAAACACTGAAGCTTTCTTT
TRBV3-1	TRBJ2-7	few	-	CASSPSGGRVYEQYF	TGTGCCAGCAGCCCCTCCGGGGGGCGCGTCTACGAGCAGTACTTC
TRBV12-3/TRBV12-4	TRBJ2-3	-	-	CASSSGGTTDTQYF	TGTGCCAGCAGTTCAGGCGGAACAACAGATACGCAGTATTTT
TRBV10-3	TRBJ2-1	few	TRBD1	CATRDRAVYNEQFF	TGTGCCACCCGGGACAGGGCCGTCTACAATGAGCAGTTCTTC
TRBV12-3/TRBV12-4	TRBJ2-7	-	-	CASRGSRSYEQYF	TGTGCCAGCAGGGGATCCAGATCCTACGAGCAGTACTTC
TRBV12-3/TRBV12-4	TRBJ2-3	-	-	CASSYTIRGTDTQYF	TGTGCCAGCAGTTATACCATAAGGGGAACAGATACGCAGTATTTT
TRBV4-2	TRBJ1-2	few	-	CASSQGIPRAVDGYTF	TGTGCCAGCAGCCAAGGAATTCCCAGGGCGGTCGATGGCTACACCTTC
TRBV4-2	TRBJ1-4	few	TRBD1	CASSQDRGTGDEKLFF	TGTGCCAGCAGCCAAGATCGGGGGACAGGGGATGAAAAACTGTTTTTT
TRBV20-1	TRBJ2-7	few	-	CSALPPLGGASNEQYF	TGCAGTGCCTTACCCCCCCTAGGCGGGGCCTCCAACGAGCAGTACTTC
TRBV4-2	TRBJ1-6	-	-	CASSQAENSPLHF	TGTGCCAGCAGCCAAGCCGAGAATTCACCCCTCCACTTT
TRBV12-3/TRBV12-4	TRBJ1-5	-	-	CASSLRAPSQPQHF	TGTGCCAGCAGCCTCCGGGCCCCGTCCCAGCCCCAGCATTTT